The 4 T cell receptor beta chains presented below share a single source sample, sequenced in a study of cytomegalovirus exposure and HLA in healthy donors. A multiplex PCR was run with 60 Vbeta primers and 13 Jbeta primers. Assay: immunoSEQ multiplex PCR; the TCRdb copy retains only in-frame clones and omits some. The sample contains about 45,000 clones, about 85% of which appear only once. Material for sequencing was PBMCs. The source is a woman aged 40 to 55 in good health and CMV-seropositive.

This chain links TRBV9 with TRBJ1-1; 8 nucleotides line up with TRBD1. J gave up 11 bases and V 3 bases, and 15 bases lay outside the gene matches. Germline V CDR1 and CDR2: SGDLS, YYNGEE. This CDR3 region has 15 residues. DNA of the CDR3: TGTGCCAGCAGCGAGGACAGGGCGCCGGACTGGCGGGCTTTCTTT. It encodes CASSEDRAPDWRAFF.

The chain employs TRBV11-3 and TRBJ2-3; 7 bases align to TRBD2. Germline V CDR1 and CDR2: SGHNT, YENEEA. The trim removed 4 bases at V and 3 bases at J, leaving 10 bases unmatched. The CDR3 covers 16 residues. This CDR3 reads CASSYQRGQGTDTQYF. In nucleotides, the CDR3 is TGTGCCAGCAGCTACCAGCGGGGTCAGGGAACAGATACGCAGTATTTT.

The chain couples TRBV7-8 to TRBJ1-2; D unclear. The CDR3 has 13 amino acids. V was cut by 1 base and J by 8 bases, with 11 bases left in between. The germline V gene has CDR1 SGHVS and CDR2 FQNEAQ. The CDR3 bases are TGTGCCAGCAGCTTAGACCCAGGTGGCGGCTACACCTTC. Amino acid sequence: CASSLDPGGGYTF.

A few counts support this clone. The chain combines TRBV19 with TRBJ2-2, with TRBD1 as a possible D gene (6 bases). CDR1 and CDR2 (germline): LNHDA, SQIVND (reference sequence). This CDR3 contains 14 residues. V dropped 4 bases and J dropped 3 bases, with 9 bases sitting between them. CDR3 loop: CASSTKGDTGELFF. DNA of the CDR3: TGTGCCAGTAGTACAAAGGGGGACACCGGGGAGCTGTTTTTT.